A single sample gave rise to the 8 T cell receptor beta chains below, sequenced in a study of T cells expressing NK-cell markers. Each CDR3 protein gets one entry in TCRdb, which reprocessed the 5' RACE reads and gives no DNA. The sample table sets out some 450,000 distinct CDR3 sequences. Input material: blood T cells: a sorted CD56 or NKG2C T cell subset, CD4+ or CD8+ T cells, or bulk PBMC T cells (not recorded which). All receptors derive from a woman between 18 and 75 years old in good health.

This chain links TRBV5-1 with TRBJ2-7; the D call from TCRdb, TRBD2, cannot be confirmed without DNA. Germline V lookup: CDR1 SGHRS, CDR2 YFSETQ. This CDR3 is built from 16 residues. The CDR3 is CASSGTSGGATVEQYF.

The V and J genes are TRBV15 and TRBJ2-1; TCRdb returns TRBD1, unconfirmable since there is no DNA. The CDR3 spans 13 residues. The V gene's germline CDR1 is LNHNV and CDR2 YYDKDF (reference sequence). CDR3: CATSTVQGSEQFF.

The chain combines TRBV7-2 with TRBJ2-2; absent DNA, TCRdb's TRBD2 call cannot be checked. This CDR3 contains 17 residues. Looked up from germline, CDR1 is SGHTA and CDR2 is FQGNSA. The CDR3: CASSLAIFLAGGQELFF.

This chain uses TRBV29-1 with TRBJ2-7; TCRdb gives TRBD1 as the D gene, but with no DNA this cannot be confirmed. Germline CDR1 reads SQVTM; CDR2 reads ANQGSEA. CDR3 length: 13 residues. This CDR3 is CSVEGPGGNEQYF.

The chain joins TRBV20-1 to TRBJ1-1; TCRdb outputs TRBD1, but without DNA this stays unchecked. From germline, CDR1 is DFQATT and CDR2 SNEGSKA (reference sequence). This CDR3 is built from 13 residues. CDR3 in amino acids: CSAQGEWDTEAFF.

The CDR3 reads CSTRGTSGSTDTQYF. The rearrangement links TRBV20-1 to TRBJ2-3; TCRdb indicates TRBD2, and absent DNA this call remains unverified. The germline CDR1 and CDR2 sequences are DFQATT and SNEGSKA (reference sequence). The CDR3 length is 15 residues.

CDR3 residues: CASSEYGAPMELFF. The rearrangement uses TRBV2 and TRBJ1-4; TCRdb names TRBD1, which stays unverified in the absence of DNA. The length of the CDR3 is 14 residues. Per germline, CDR1 SNHLY and CDR2 FYNNEI.

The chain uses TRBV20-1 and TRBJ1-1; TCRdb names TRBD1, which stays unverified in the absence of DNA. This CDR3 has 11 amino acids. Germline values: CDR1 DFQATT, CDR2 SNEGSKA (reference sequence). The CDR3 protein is CTGTENTEAFF.